The 17 T cell receptor beta chains reported below all come from one sample, sequenced in a study of T cell responses to AZD1222 COVID-19 vaccine. The protocol was immunoSEQ multiplex PCR, while the TCRdb copy is restricted to in-frame clones and leaves out a portion. Of under 95,000 clones in the sample, 90% are singletons; the top ten hold approximately 1.3%. The material sequenced was peripheral blood, taken 28 days after the second AZD1222 dose. The receptors shown here come from an adult who received the AZD1222 COVID-19 vaccine.

This chain uses TRBV19 with TRBJ1-1, with TRBD1 matching over 8 bases. V dropped 8 bases and J dropped 5; count of bases not matched to a gene: 7. Germline-derived CDR1 and CDR2 are LNHDA and SQIVND (reference sequence). The CDR3 has 13 amino acids. Here the CDR3 DNA reads TGTGCCAGTGGACAGGGAATCAGGACTGAAGCTTTCTTT. It translates to CASGQGIRTEAFF.

This chain uses TRBV28 with TRBJ1-5; TRBD1 matches at 7 bases. Germline V CDR1 and CDR2: MDHEN, SYDVKM. This CDR3 is 12 amino acids long. Losses at the gene ends were 7 bases for V and 9 bases for J; bases not matched to a gene: 6. Here the CDR3 reads CASTQGGSPQHF. In DNA form, the CDR3 reads TGTGCCAGCACTCAGGGGGGGTCGCCCCAGCATTTT.

The chain couples TRBV5-6 to TRBJ2-7, with D perhaps matching TRBD2 (6 bases). Trimming shortened V by 4 bases and J by 1 base, and 15 bases separated the two germline ends. There are 15 residues in the CDR3. CDR1 and CDR2 from the germline V gene are SGHDT and YYEEEE. CDR3 nucleotide sequence: TGTGCCAGCAGCCTGGCCCCGGGGGAGTCCTACGAGCAGTACTTC. It encodes CASSLAPGESYEQYF.

The rearrangement joins TRBV5-1 to TRBJ2-1, with D possibly matching TRBD1 (6 bases). Germline V CDR1 and CDR2: SGHRS, YFSETQ. Trimming cost V 4 bases and J 0 bases, with 17 bases left between them. The CDR3 extends over 17 amino acids. CDR3 coding DNA: TGCGCCAGCAGCATGTCAGGGGAACCTTTCTCCTACAATGAGCAGTTCTTC. This encodes CASSMSGEPFSYNEQFF.

In this sample, this clone turned up once. The chain has TRBV2 and TRBJ1-2; TRBD1 matches 7 bases. The CDR3 runs 14 residues. V was pared by 8 bases and J by 6 bases, with 12 bases of the junction left unmatched. Germline loops: CDR1 SNHLY, CDR2 FYNNEI. The DNA of the CDR3 is TGTGCCAGCGGGGGTCAGACAGGGTTGGATGGCTACACCTTC. Its translation: CASGGQTGLDGYTF.

Regarding this clone: No DNA is shown, since the ends of the CDR3 on it are uncertain; the CDR3 is the one TCRdb lists. The V gene is TRBV5-5, the J gene TRBJ2-7; TRBD1 reflects the table's D call only, with no check against the DNA. CDR1 is SGHKS and CDR2 is YYEKEE in the germline V gene (reference sequence). With termini counted, the CDR3 has 12 amino acids. CDR3 protein: CASSFATGISYF.

The rearrangement links TRBV5-1 to TRBJ2-7; D might be TRBD2 (5 bases). The CDR3 is made up of 12 amino acids. V lost 0 bases and J 7 bases, leaving 8 bases between the germline ends. CDR1 is SGHRS and CDR2 is YFSETQ in the germline V gene. As DNA, the CDR3 is TGCGCCAGCAGCTTGGGGGGAGTGGAGCAGTACTTC. Residues: CASSLGGVEQYF.

This clone has only a few counts. V and J are TRBV30 and TRBJ1-5, with D uncertain. CDR1 and CDR2 from the germline V gene are GTSNPN and SVGIG (reference sequence). This CDR3 spans 13 amino acids. The V end lost 0 bases, the J end lost 6 bases, and 9 bases lay between the germline ends. Here the CDR3 reads CAWSVEGSQPQHF. The CDR3 nucleotides are TGTGCCTGGAGTGTAGAAGGGTCTCAGCCCCAGCATTTT. Variable domain in full (rest from reference TRBV30 and TRBJ1-5): SQTIHQWPATLVQPVGSPLSLECTVEGTSNPNLYWYRQAAGRGLQLLFYSVGIGQISSEVPQNLSASRPQDRQFILSSKKLLLSDSGFYLCAWSVEGSQPQHFGDGTRLSIL.

V is TRBV28 and J is TRBJ1-2, with D possibly matching TRBD1 (5 bases). The CDR3 runs to 13 residues. From germline, CDR1 is MDHEN and CDR2 SYDVKM. V gave up 3 bases and J gave up 0 bases, with 5 bases separating them. CDR3: CASSLTANYGYTF. The CDR3 DNA follows: TGTGCCAGCAGTTTGACAGCTAACTATGGCTACACCTTC.

The sample holds one count of this clone. This chain uses TRBV6-5 with TRBJ1-6; D not resolved. The CDR3 spans 13 residues. V dropped 2 bases and J dropped 8 bases, with 7 bases sitting between them. Germline assignment: CDR1 MNHEY and CDR2 SVGAGI. The CDR3 sequence is CASSYRRDSPLHF. The DNA for the CDR3 is TGTGCCAGCAGTTACCGGCGGGATTCACCCCTCCACTTT.

The chain uses TRBV5-5 and TRBJ1-4; 8 bases align to TRBD1. CDR3 length: 14 residues. CDR1 and CDR2 (germline): SGHKS, YYEKEE (reference sequence). Trimming removed 0 bases from V and 8 bases from J; junction bases left unmatched: 3. CDR3 DNA: TGTGCCAGCAGCTTGGGACAGGGGAAGGAAAAACTGTTTTTT. Its protein product is CASSLGQGKEKLFF.

The chain has TRBV5-6 and TRBJ2-7; D is ambiguous. Deletions cut 2 bases from V and 0 bases from J, with 15 bases between. The V gene's germline CDR1 is SGHDT and CDR2 YYEEEE. This CDR3 spans 16 amino acids. CDR3 protein: CASSFLWHSSSYEQYF. The CDR3 DNA reads TGTGCCAGCAGCTTTCTCTGGCACTCGAGCTCCTACGAGCAGTACTTC.

The chain carries TRBV28 and TRBJ2-7; 9 bases map to TRBD2. This CDR3 spans 15 amino acids. V lost 2 bases, J lost 5 bases, and 7 bases stayed unmatched. Germline V gene sequence: CDR1 MDHEN, CDR2 SYDVKM. The CDR3: CASSLSLAGGHEQYF. Written as DNA, the CDR3 is TGTGCCAGCAGTTTAAGTCTGGCGGGGGGGCACGAGCAGTACTTC.

The chain links TRBV28 to TRBJ2-3; perhaps D is TRBD1 or TRBD2 (6 bases each). From germline, CDR1 is MDHEN and CDR2 SYDVKM. The CDR3 spans 13 residues. Here the CDR3 reads CATGGPSTDTQYF. CDR3 DNA sequence: TGTGCGACCGGGGGCCCTAGCACAGATACGCAGTATTTT.

This rearrangement joins TRBV7-6 to TRBJ2-1; TRBD2 agrees at 12 bases. Germline loops: CDR1 SGHVS, CDR2 FNYEAQ. The CDR3 sequence is 17 residues long. J gave up 5 bases and V 5 bases, and 10 bases lay outside the gene matches. This CDR3 reads CASSHGGTSGPHNEQFF. The DNA of the CDR3 is TGTGCCAGCAGCCACGGCGGGACTAGCGGGCCCCACAATGAGCAGTTCTTC.

The V call is TRBV18, the J call TRBJ1-1, with D perhaps TRBD1 (5 bases). Germline V gene data show CDR1 as KGHSH and CDR2 as LQKENI. V lost 0 bases, J lost 5 bases, and 10 bases lay in between. CDR3 size: 14 residues. The CDR3 nucleotides read TGTGCCAGCTCACCACCGATTGGGGGTACTGAAGCTTTCTTT. Translating gives CASSPPIGGTEAFF.

This clone was seen once. This sequence joins TRBV7-8 and TRBJ2-7; 9 bases are a match to TRBD1. In germline, CDR1 is SGHVS, CDR2 FQNEAQ. With V trimmed by 6 bases and J by 6 bases, 6 bases remained unmatched. CDR3 size: 13 residues. CDR3 protein: CASSPADRGEQYF. The CDR3 region has the DNA TGTGCCAGCAGTCCTGCGGACAGGGGCGAGCAGTACTTC.